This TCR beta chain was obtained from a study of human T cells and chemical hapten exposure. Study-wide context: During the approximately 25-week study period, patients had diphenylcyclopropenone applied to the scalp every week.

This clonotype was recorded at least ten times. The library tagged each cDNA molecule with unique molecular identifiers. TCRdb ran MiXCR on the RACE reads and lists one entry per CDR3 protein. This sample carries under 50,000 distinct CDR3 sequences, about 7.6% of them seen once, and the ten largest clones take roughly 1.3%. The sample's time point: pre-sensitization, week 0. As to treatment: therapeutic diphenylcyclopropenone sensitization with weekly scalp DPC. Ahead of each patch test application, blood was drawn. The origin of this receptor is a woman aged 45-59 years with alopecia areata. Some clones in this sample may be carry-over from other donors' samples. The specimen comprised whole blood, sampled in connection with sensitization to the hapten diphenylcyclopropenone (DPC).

The DNA for the CDR3 is TGTGCCAGCAGCCTGTACCAAGAGACCCAGTACTTC. Translation gives CASSLYQETQYF. This rearrangement joins TRBV12-3 or TRBV12-4 to TRBJ2-5; D uncertain. The CDR3 covers 12 residues. The germline V and J ends were trimmed by 6 bases and 0 bases, with 5 bases remaining between them.